This TCR beta chain was obtained from a study of blood T cell repertoires in COVID-19. Study details: Acute and convalescent COVID-19 specimens originated in the United States, Italy and Spain.

The CDR3 has 13 residues. CDR1 is SGDLS and CDR2 is YYNGEE in the germline V gene. The V end lost 0 bases, the J end lost 2 bases, and 6 bases lay between the germline ends. Only in-frame clones appear in the TCRdb table, and some are missing; sequencing was by immunoSEQ multiplex PCR. The sample holds 65,000 to 90,000 clones, roughly 80% seen once. The source material was peripheral blood. The chain uses TRBV9 and TRBJ2-7, with D unclear. This sequence was found in a woman older than 75 with active or convalescent COVID-19. CDR3 nucleotide sequence: TGTGCCAGCAGCGTAGGCGTTGCCTACGAGCAGTACTTC. Its protein is CASSVGVAYEQYF.